The 2 T cell receptor beta chains in this list originate from one sample, sequenced in a study of blood T cell repertoires in COVID-19. Repertoires were generated with immunoSEQ multiplex PCR, while TCRdb's copy carries only in-frame clones and drops some. Of some 150,000 clones in the sample, 80% to 90% were seen once. The specimen sequenced was peripheral blood. The origin of the receptors is a woman aged 60-70 years who had recovered from COVID-19.

The chain is built from TRBV5-5 and TRBJ2-7, with a tentative D call TRBD1 (6 bases). V lost 7 bases and J 0 bases, leaving 14 bases between the germline ends. Germline V gene lookup returns CDR1 SGHKS and CDR2 YYEKEE (reference sequence). The CDR3 consists of 14 residues. In nucleotides, the CDR3 is TGTGCCAGCTCACAGGACAGCAACTCCTACGAGCAGTACTTC. Protein sequence: CASSQDSNSYEQYF. Combining the CDR3 with reference TRBV5-5 and TRBJ2-7 gives the whole variable domain DAGVTQSPTHLIKTRGQQVTLRCSPISGHKSVSWYQQVLGQGPQFIFQYYEKEERGRGNFPDRFSARQFPNYSSELNVNALLLGDSALYLCASSQDSNSYEQYFGPGTRLTVT.

The chain uses TRBV4-2 and TRBJ2-2; possible D gene TRBD2, 6 bases. The V gene lost 2 bases and the J gene lost 6 bases, with 19 bases spanning the gap. This CDR3 has 17 residues. Germline CDR1 and CDR2: LGHNA and YNFKEQ. CDR3 DNA sequence: TGTGCCAGCAGCCAACGAAGGTCGGGGGAGAAGGCCGGGGAGCTGTTTTTT. Protein: CASSQRRSGEKAGELFF.